Shown below are 29 T cell receptor beta chains from a single sample sequenced in a study of low-dose radiotherapy and immunotherapy resistance in tumors. cDNA synthesis used a TRAV/TRBV-specific primer set for both chains. A 20-cycle PCR with a constant-region primer and V-primer adapter amplified TCRs. TCRdb redid the calling of the reads with MiXCR, one entry per CDR3 protein. The repertoire holds 95,000 to 100,000 distinct CDR3 sequences, about a fifth seen once, with roughly 4.3% in the top ten. Time point here: after trial treatment. Treatment: LDRT plus nivolumab, ipilimumab, low-dose cyclophosphamide and aspirin (RACIN trial). Sequencing was performed on PBMCs, taken after low-dose radiotherapy plus immunotherapy. Receptors were obtained from a male donor with prostate cancer.

The table lists this clonotype with a count of one. The chain is built from TRBV6-1 and TRBJ2-6, with D perhaps given as TRBD1 or TRBD2 (5 bases each). The germline V and J ends were trimmed by 5 bases and 0 bases, with 14 bases remaining between them. CDR1 is MNHNS, CDR2 SASEGT, per germline. This CDR3 has 17 residues. In DNA form, the CDR3 reads TGTGCCAGCAGTTATAGGGCAGGGAGCTCTGGGGCCAACGTCCTGACTTTC. This codes for CASSYRAGSSGANVLTF.

In its sample, this clonotype was seen many times. CDR3 bases: TGTGCCAGCAGCCAAGGGCACGGCGAGAAGCAGTACTTC. Its protein is CASSQGHGEKQYF. V is TRBV14 and J is TRBJ2-7; D is unclear. V dropped 1 base and J dropped 8 bases, with 12 bases sitting between them. The CDR3 covers 13 residues. Germline V gene data show CDR1 as SGHDN and CDR2 as FVKESK.

As for this clonotype: A read error may explain this, as a much larger clone is one base away. The chain links TRBV7-2 to TRBJ2-3; no reliable D call. Per the germline V gene, CDR1 is SGHTA and CDR2 is FQGNSA. This CDR3 contains 11 residues. V dropped 6 bases and J dropped 2 bases, with 3 bases sitting between them. CDR3 amino acids: CASRITDTQYF. The CDR3 nucleotides read TGTGCCAGCAGAATCACAGATACGCAGTATTTT.

The chain recombines TRBV30 with TRBJ1-6; 9 bases fit TRBD1. Per the germline V gene, CDR1 is GTSNPN and CDR2 is SVGIG (reference sequence). With 2 bases clipped from V and 6 bases from J, the junction kept 2 bases outside the gene matches. The CDR3 is made up of 14 amino acids. CDR3 DNA: TGTGCCTGGAGTACAGGGGGCGGTAATTCACCCCTCCACTTT. It codes for CAWSTGGGNSPLHF.

This clonotype was counted ten times or more. The chain combines TRBV29-1 with TRBJ1-5, with D uncertain. V lost 4 bases, J lost 2 bases, and 9 bases lay in between. Per germline, CDR1 SQVTM and CDR2 ANQGSEA. This CDR3 comprises 13 residues. The CDR3 DNA reads as TGCAGCGTTGGGCTCCAGGGCAATCAGCCCCAGCATTTT. This sequence encodes CSVGLQGNQPQHF.

The chain has TRBV11-2 and TRBJ2-7; 7 bases are shared with TRBD1. From germline, CDR1 is SGHAT and CDR2 FQNNGV. The CDR3 covers 16 residues. Losses at the gene ends were 5 bases for V and 2 bases for J; bases not matched to a gene: 12. CDR3 amino acids: CASSPGQAGPTYEQYF. As DNA, the CDR3 is TGTGCCAGCAGCCCCGGACAGGCAGGGCCGACCTACGAGCAGTACTTC. Full variable domain (rest looked up from reference TRBV11-2 and TRBJ2-7): EAGVAQSPRYKIIEKRQSVAFWCNPISGHATLYWYQQILGQGPKLLIQFQNNGVVDDSQLPKDRFSAERLKGVDSTLKIQPAKLEDSAVYLCASSPGQAGPTYEQYFGPGTRLTVT.

Ten or more counts support this clonotype. The CDR3 here is CATSRGQGRDSRRANVLTF. In DNA, the CDR3 is TGTGCCACCAGCAGAGGACAGGGTAGGGACTCTCGTCGGGCCAACGTCCTGACTTTC. This chain uses TRBV15 with TRBJ2-6, with D perhaps matching TRBD1 (7 bases). The ends were cut back, 1 base at V and 5 bases at J, with 21 bases in the middle. This CDR3 is built from 19 residues. Germline V gives CDR1 LNHNV, CDR2 YYDKDF (reference sequence).

In its sample, this clonotype was seen many times. This chain connects TRBV11-2 to TRBJ2-1; TRBD2 matches at 8 bases. The CDR3 has 15 amino acids. Germline loops: CDR1 SGHAT, CDR2 FQNNGV. V shed 2 bases, J shed 0 bases, and the junction held 0 bases outside the gene matches. The CDR3: CASSLSGGSYNEQFF. Here the CDR3 DNA reads TGTGCCAGCAGCTTAAGCGGGGGCTCCTACAATGAGCAGTTCTTC. Full variable domain (rest looked up from reference TRBV11-2 and TRBJ2-1): EAGVAQSPRYKIIEKRQSVAFWCNPISGHATLYWYQQILGQGPKLLIQFQNNGVVDDSQLPKDRFSAERLKGVDSTLKIQPAKLEDSAVYLCASSLSGGSYNEQFFGPGTRLTVL.

This clonotype came up many times. The chain uses TRBV20-1 and TRBJ2-3; D is unresolved. The CDR3 is 13 residues long. The V end lost 0 bases, the J end lost 4 bases, and 8 bases lay between the germline ends. The germline gives CDR1 DFQATT, CDR2 SNEGSKA (reference sequence). CDR3 sequence: CSARDLEADTQYF. The DNA of the CDR3 is TGCAGTGCTAGAGATCTCGAGGCAGATACGCAGTATTTT.

This clonotype was picked up many times. The chain links TRBV27 to TRBJ2-1; D could derive from TRBD1 or TRBD2 (6 bases each). The CDR3 is 16 amino acids. Trimming cost V 5 bases and J 0 bases, with 14 bases left between them. Per germline, CDR1 MNHEY and CDR2 SMNVEV (reference sequence). CDR3 loop: CASSKGGQISYNEQFF. In DNA form, the CDR3 reads TGTGCCAGCAGTAAGGGGGGACAAATCTCCTACAATGAGCAGTTCTTC.

This clonotype was observed at least ten times. The J gene is TRBJ1-5, the V gene TRBV6-2 or TRBV6-3, with 7 bases fitting TRBD1. The CDR3 runs to 15 residues. V was pared by 11 bases and J by 2 bases, with 12 bases of the junction left unmatched. The germline V gene encodes CDR1 MNHEY and CDR2 SVGEGT. CDR3 amino acids: CAARRQGDGNQPQHF. For the CDR3, the DNA is TGTGCCGCCCGACGACAGGGTGATGGCAATCAGCCCCAGCATTTT.

This clonotype appeared a single time. This chain joins TRBV28 and TRBJ1-4; 10 bases line up with TRBD1. The CDR3 spans 18 residues. Germline values: CDR1 MDHEN, CDR2 SYDVKM. Trimming at V came to 6 bases and at J to 5 bases, leaving 15 bases not matched to a gene. The CDR3 protein is CASSTDRGNRGVNEKLFF. The DNA of the CDR3 is TGTGCCAGCAGCACGGACAGGGGGAACCGGGGTGTCAATGAAAAACTGTTTTTT.

This clonotype was detected many times. The chain recombines TRBV7-2 with TRBJ2-1, with D tentatively TRBD2 (6 bases). Between the trimmed V and J ends, which lost 2 bases and 4 bases, there was a span of 15 bases. The germline V gene has CDR1 SGHTA and CDR2 FQGNSA. The CDR3 runs 16 residues. The CDR3 reads CASSLNGGTSYNEQFF. The CDR3 DNA reads TGTGCCAGCAGCTTAAATGGCGGGACTTCTTACAATGAGCAGTTCTTC.

The table lists this clonotype with many counts. The chain combines TRBV5-1 with TRBJ1-2; no clear D gene. V lost 4 bases and J 0 bases, leaving 10 bases between the germline ends. CDR1 is SGHRS and CDR2 is YFSETQ in the germline V gene. CDR3 length equals 14 residues. The CDR3 DNA is TGCGCCAGCAGCCCGGGCGGCTCTAACTATGGCTACACCTTC. Translating it yields CASSPGGSNYGYTF.

This clonotype showed up many times. V and J are TRBV5-1 and TRBJ2-2; 7 bases align to TRBD1. The ends lost 0 bases at V and 6 bases at J; junction bases unmatched: 5. In germline, CDR1 is SGHRS, CDR2 YFSETQ. The CDR3 totals 15 residues. CDR3 bases: TGCGCCAGCAGCTTGGATGGGACAGCGGCCGGGGAGCTGTTTTTT. Protein: CASSLDGTAAGELFF.

This clonotype was seen at least ten times. The V gene is TRBV25-1, the J gene TRBJ2-3; 7 bases are shared with TRBD1. CDR1 is MGHDK, CDR2 SYGVNS, per germline. V shed 7 bases and J 0 bases; nucleotides not matched to a gene: 4. The CDR3 loop spans 14 amino acids. Here the CDR3 DNA reads TGTGCCAGCACGGGACAGACAAGCACAGATACGCAGTATTTT. Its protein is CASTGQTSTDTQYF. The full variable domain, with the rest looked up from reference TRBV25-1 and TRBJ2-3, is EADIYQTPRYLVIGTGKKITLECSQTMGHDKMYWYQQDPGMELHLIHYSYGVNSTEKGDLSSESTVSRIRTEHFPLTLESARPSHTSQYLCASTGQTSTDTQYFGPGTRLTVL.

This clonotype was detected only a few times. V gene TRBV24-1 combines with J gene TRBJ1-2; D possibly corresponds to TRBD1 (5 bases). The germline CDR1 and CDR2 sequences are KGHDR and SFDVKD. Trimming stripped 2 bases from V and 7 bases from J, with 7 bases between. The CDR3 is 12 amino acids. DNA of the CDR3: TGTGCCACCAGTGATTGGGGCTCTGGCTACACCTTC. Translated, it gives CATSDWGSGYTF.

The chain couples TRBV15 to TRBJ2-5; the D gene is possibly TRBD2 (5 bases). The CDR3 has 12 residues. CDR1 and CDR2 (germline): LNHNV, YYDKDF (reference sequence). V gave up 4 bases and J gave up 7 bases, with 10 bases separating them. DNA of the CDR3: TGTGCCACCAGCACGAAAGAGGGGACCCAGTACTTC. It translates to CATSTKEGTQYF.

In this sample, this clonotype turned up many times. This chain joins TRBV7-8 and TRBJ1-2; D perhaps matches TRBD1 (5 bases). With 3 bases removed from V and 4 bases from J, the gap between germline ends came to 15 bases. From germline, CDR1 is SGHVS and CDR2 FQNEAQ. This CDR3 is 15 amino acids long. The CDR3 bases are TGTGCCAGCAGCTTGGGGCAAAATCCCCCCTATGGCTACACCTTC. This sequence encodes CASSLGQNPPYGYTF.

This clonotype was detected many times. The chain uses TRBV30 and TRBJ1-2, with D possibly being TRBD1 (6 bases). CDR3 length: 11 amino acids. CDR1 and CDR2 from the germline V gene are GTSNPN and SVGIG (reference sequence). V was cut by 8 bases and J by 7 bases, with 14 bases left in between. CDR3 amino acids: CARQVGLGYTF. CDR3 nucleotides: TGTGCCCGACAGGTAGGGCTTGGCTACACCTTC.

This clonotype was seen at least ten times. The V and J genes are TRBV12-3 or TRBV12-4 and TRBJ1-6, with D possibly TRBD1 on 6 matching bases. Trimming cost V 6 bases and J 9 bases, with 15 bases left between them. This CDR3 comprises 14 residues. CDR3 DNA sequence: TGTGCCAGCAGACCCAGGGGTATTAGTTCACCCCTCCACTTT. Translating gives CASRPRGISSPLHF.

This clonotype was seen many times. V is TRBV20-1 and J is TRBJ2-3, with 7 positions matching TRBD2. CDR1 and CDR2 (germline): DFQATT, SNEGSKA (reference sequence). The ends lost 3 bases at V and 4 bases at J; junction bases unmatched: 7. The CDR3 is 14 amino acids. In DNA form, the CDR3 reads TGCAGTGCTAGCGCGCGGGGAGGGGCAGATACGCAGTATTTT. This codes for CSASARGGADTQYF.

In this sample, this clonotype turned up many times. CDR3 sequence: CASSASWVNEQFF. The CDR3, as DNA: TGTGCCAGCAGTGCTAGCTGGGTAAATGAGCAGTTCTTC. The chain combines TRBV5-4 with TRBJ2-1; a weak D match, TRBD2 (5 bases). Trimming removed 5 bases at V and 7 bases at J, with 13 bases between. Germline V gene data show CDR1 as SGHNT and CDR2 as YYREEE (reference sequence). The CDR3 consists of 13 residues.

This clonotype was counted at least ten times. This chain connects TRBV3-1 to TRBJ2-3; a possible D gene is TRBD2 (5 bases). V was clipped by 4 bases and J by 2 bases, with 16 bases between them. The germline gives CDR1 LGHDT, CDR2 YNNKEL (reference sequence). This CDR3 has 16 amino acids. The chain's CDR3 is CASSPPPGGYTDTQYF. Written as DNA, the CDR3 is TGTGCCAGCAGCCCCCCCCCCGGCGGGTACACAGATACGCAGTATTTT.

This clonotype was recorded many times. The rearrangement joins TRBV21-1 to TRBJ1-5. TRBV21-1 is a recognized pseudogene. The CDR3 has 17 residues. The chain's CDR3 is CASSKSRSVDSNQPQHF. DNA of the CDR3: TGTGCCAGCAGCAAATCGAGGAGCGTGGATAGCAATCAGCCCCAGCATTTT.

In this sample, this clonotype turned up many times. The V gene is TRBV7-2, the J gene TRBJ1-2; 9 nucleotides agree with TRBD1. In germline, CDR1 is SGHTA, CDR2 FQGNSA. V shed 1 base and J 3 bases; nucleotides not matched to a gene: 3. CDR3 length: 15 residues. The CDR3 DNA reads as TGTGCCAGCAGCTTAGTGGGACAGGGAGACTATGGCTACACCTTC. Translating it yields CASSLVGQGDYGYTF.

This chain connects TRBV10-3 to TRBJ1-3; TRBD1 might be the D (5 bases). The CDR3 loop spans 14 amino acids. V lost 6 bases to trimming and J lost 0 bases, with 9 bases between them. Looked up from germline, CDR1 is ENHRY and CDR2 is SYGVKD. In DNA, the CDR3 is TGTGCCATCAGATCTGACAGCTCTGGAAACACCATATATTTT. Translated, it gives CAIRSDSSGNTIYF.

This clonotype appeared many times. The rearrangement joins TRBV19 to TRBJ1-1, with D uncertain. Germline CDR1 reads LNHDA; CDR2 reads SQIVND (reference sequence). V dropped 8 bases and J dropped 0 bases, with 13 bases sitting between them. The CDR3 has 14 amino acids. The chain's CDR3 is CASLPGGMNTEAFF. The CDR3 bases are TGTGCCAGTCTACCGGGAGGGATGAACACTGAAGCTTTCTTT.

As regards this clonotype: This may be a read error, as it is one base from a much larger clone. V and J are TRBV11-2 and TRBJ2-1, with TRBD1 matching 9 bases. With 1 base clipped from V and 10 bases from J, the junction kept 5 bases outside the gene matches. The CDR3 is 14 amino acids. CDR1 is SGHAT, CDR2 FQNNGV, per germline. CDR3 amino acids: CASSLGGQGYEQFF. CDR3 nucleotides: TGTGCCAGCAGCTTAGGGGGACAGGGCTACGAGCAGTTCTTC.